The TCR beta chain under discussion was sequenced for a study of OX40 agonist ivuxolimab in advanced cancers. The study in broad terms: Ivuxolimab was a fully human IgG2 agonistic monoclonal antibody targeting the costimulatory receptor OX40 (CD134). Intravenous ivuxolimab was administered to patients every 2 weeks at six dose levels: 0.01, 0.1, 0.3, 1.5, 3 and 10 mg/kg. Of the approximately 50 dose-escalation patients, hepatocellular carcinoma was present in approximately 20, melanoma in roughly 15, renal cell carcinoma in 9 and head and neck cancer in 9. The dose-escalation cohort was roughly 87% male with a mean age of around 64 years, ranging from roughly 23 to 79. Patients were allowed to have had prior anti-PD-1, anti-PD-L1 or anti-CTLA-4 therapy, and roughly 40% of the dose-escalation patients had been treated with checkpoint inhibitors. Three dose-escalation patients achieved partial responses, one with hepatocellular carcinoma and two with cutaneous melanoma. The point of sequencing TCRbeta in the periphery was to test whether ivuxolimab changed TCR sequence diversity and drove clonal T-cell expansion. The paper describes the monotherapy dose-escalation part (N = 52 patients) of the phase I trial of ivuxolimab.

Genomic DNA was isolated from the sorted cells so that the TCRbeta CDR3 region could be sequenced. TCRbeta CDR3 regions were sequenced using the immunoSEQ Assay. The source is immuneACCESS, and TCRdb retained only in-frame sequences with V and J called. Part of the clones is not carried over; for the studies checked, unresolved V genes explain less than half of this, and the remainder is unexplained. The sample table records 60,000 or so clones; 70% to 90% of these occur just once. The ten most abundant clones make up approximately 5% of the sample. Patients with autoimmune disease history or receiving systemic immunosuppression were excluded from the trial. In every dose cohort, peripheral blood was drawn for TCR sequencing at baseline, cycle 4 day 1, and cycle 7 day 1. The samples were drawn from a first-in-human, open-label, multicenter phase I dose-escalation trial of ivuxolimab. Adults with locally advanced or metastatic melanoma, renal cell, hepatocellular, or head and neck squamous cell carcinoma were enrolled in the trial. Before TCR sequencing, CD4+ T cells and CD8+ T cells were sorted from peripheral blood as separate populations.

As for this clone: This receptor's antigen is unknown. No much larger clonotype is one base removed from it; base qualities were not supplied.

Broad study findings and their caveats: After ivuxolimab, CD8+ T cells had more expanded clones than CD4+ T cells on average. At doses from 0.1 to 3.0 mg/kg, clonal expansion was seen in both CD4+ and CD8+ blood T cells between baseline and week 6. Which antigens the clonally expanded peripheral T cells were specific for was not determined. In the 0.1-3.0 mg/kg groups, partial responders had among the lowest normalized peripheral clonal expansion, particularly in CD8+ T cells. Low levels of normalized T-cell clonal expansion were also seen in some nonresponding patients.

After removal of 4 bases from V and 3 bases from J, the junction retains 4 bases not matched to a gene. The CDR3 holds 14 amino acids from the cysteine to the phenylalanine. The DNA shown is the 42-base CDR3, in frame from base 1. CDR1 and CDR2 (SGHRS, YFSETQ) derive from the germline V gene. This specimen was CD4+ or CD8+ T cells sorted from blood, taken in a trial of the OX40 agonist ivuxolimab. The receptor's source is an adult with an advanced solid tumor such as melanoma, head and neck, liver or kidney cancer. The sequence joins TRBV5-1 to TRBJ2-3, with 8 central nucleotides matching TRBD1. The CDR3 reads CASSDGQGTDTQYF. The nucleotide sequence reads as follows: TGCGCCAGCAGCGACGGACAGGGTACAGATACGCAGTATTTT.